These 7 T cell receptor beta chains originate from one sample sequenced in a study. TCRdb reanalysed the 5' RACE reads using MiXCR and keeps one entry per CDR3 protein. The sample contains approximately 6,000 distinct CDR3 sequences, around 56% of which appear only once. The sample consisted of naive CD4+ T cells sorted from blood. Subset denoted: naive CD4+ T cells, CD4+CD45RA+CD25-. The receptors were gathered from a female donor with breast cancer.

The genes are TRBV9 and TRBJ2-3, with TRBD2 matching 13 bases. Germline loops: CDR1 SGDLS, CDR2 YYNGEE. The CDR3 is made up of 16 amino acids. V gave up 3 bases and J gave up 4 bases; unmatched junction bases: 5. This CDR3 reads CASSARLAGGPDTQYF. CDR3 sequence (DNA): TGTGCCAGCAGCGCCCGACTAGCGGGAGGCCCAGATACGCAGTATTTT.

The J gene is TRBJ1-5, the V gene TRBV7-8; D is uncertain. Trimming cost V 3 bases and J 4 bases, with 13 bases left between them. The CDR3 is 15 residues long. Germline V gene sequence: CDR1 SGHVS, CDR2 FQNEAQ. The chain's CDR3 is CASSFSAGLNQPQHF. In nucleotides, the CDR3 is TGTGCCAGCAGCTTTTCCGCAGGACTTAATCAGCCCCAGCATTTT.

In DNA form, the CDR3 reads TGTGCCAGCAGCCCCGGGACACAAGGCACAGATACGCAGTATTTT. Encoded protein: CASSPGTQGTDTQYF. This sequence joins TRBV6-2 or TRBV6-3 and TRBJ2-3, with D tentatively TRBD1 (6 bases). Germline CDR1 MNHEY, CDR2 SVGEGT. The CDR3 runs 15 residues. V lost 6 bases, J lost 1 base, and 14 bases lay in between.

This clonotype was counted only a few times. This chain links TRBV4-3 with TRBJ1-6; D not resolved. V was clipped by 2 bases and J by 3 bases, with 11 bases between them. The CDR3 spans 16 residues. CDR1 and CDR2 (germline): LGHNA, YSLEER. For the CDR3, the DNA is TGCGCCAGCAGCCAAAACCCGCCGGACTATAATTCACCCCTCCACTTT. Its translation is CASSQNPPDYNSPLHF.

This clonotype was seen a few times. The V call is TRBV20-1, the J call TRBJ2-1; D remains unclear. The germline V and J ends were trimmed by 4 bases and 9 bases, with 13 bases remaining between them. CDR1 DFQATT and CDR2 SNEGSKA come from the germline V gene (reference sequence). The CDR3 loop spans 12 amino acids. The CDR3 reads CSATDRWPEQFF. CDR3 DNA: TGCAGTGCTACCGACCGTTGGCCTGAGCAGTTCTTC.

This clonotype was seen more than once but under ten times. The rearrangement links TRBV7-3 to TRBJ1-2; D might be TRBD1 (5 bases). CDR1 SGHTA and CDR2 FQGTGA come from the germline V gene. There are 13 residues in the CDR3. V lost 1 base and J lost 8, with 11 bases in between. The CDR3 sequence is CASSLSAGSGYTF. Here the CDR3 DNA reads TGTGCCAGCAGCTTAAGTGCAGGGTCGGGCTACACCTTC.

The rearrangement uses TRBV30 and TRBJ2-1; TRBD1 matches at 11 bases. The germline CDR1 and CDR2 sequences are GTSNPN and SVGIG (reference sequence). The CDR3 runs to 15 residues. V shed 5 bases and J 9 bases; nucleotides not matched to a gene: 12. CDR3 sequence reads: CAWAGGQGDFGEQFF. CDR3 DNA sequence: TGTGCCTGGGCGGGGGGACAGGGGGATTTCGGTGAGCAGTTCTTC.